The 30 T cell receptor beta chains reported below all come from one sample, sequenced in a study of TIL therapy for anti-PD-1-resistant metastatic lung cancer. Stated time point: pre-treatment sample, taken before nivolumab and TIL therapy. The libraries were made with immunoSEQ v3. Clones were read by immunoSEQ multiplex PCR, and TCRdb kept only the in-frame ones, dropping some. The table lists around 15,000 clones, about 68% of them singletons. The material was blood, obtained at baseline. These receptors were collected from a person aged 25 to 79 with non-small cell lung cancer.

V and J are TRBV5-1 and TRBJ2-7; tentative D call: TRBD2 (5 bases). The length of the CDR3 is 15 residues. V gave up 10 bases and J gave up 1 base, with 21 bases separating them. Germline CDR1 is SGHRS and CDR2 is YFSETQ. The CDR3: CAVQTPRTGSYEQYF. The CDR3 bases are TGCGCCGTCCAAACCCCTCGGACGGGATCCTACGAGCAGTACTTC.

The sample holds a few counts of this clone. This sequence joins TRBV6-5 and TRBJ1-6, with D tentatively TRBD1 (6 bases). Germline CDR1 reads MNHEY; CDR2 reads SVGAGI. V was cut by 4 bases and J by 0 bases, with 10 bases left in between. The CDR3 has 16 amino acids. The CDR3 is CASSWDTSSYNSPLHF. The CDR3 region has the DNA TGTGCCAGCAGTTGGGACACGAGCTCCTATAATTCACCCCTCCACTTT.

This chain joins TRBV5-1 and TRBJ1-5; 11 positions agree with TRBD1. CDR3 size: 18 residues. Germline V CDR1 and CDR2: SGHRS, YFSETQ. With 4 bases clipped from V and 2 bases from J, the junction kept 11 bases outside the gene matches. The CDR3 DNA follows: TGCGCCAGCAGCCCCGTCCCGGGACAGGGGGGGGGCAATCAGCCCCAGCATTTT. It yields the protein CASSPVPGQGGGNQPQHF. The variable domain in full, completed from reference TRBV5-1 and TRBJ1-5, reads KAGVTQTPRYLIKTRGQQVTLSCSPISGHRSVSWYQQTPGQGLQFLFEYFSETQRNKGNFPGRFSGRQFSNSRSEMNVSTLELGDSALYLCASSPVPGQGGGNQPQHFGDGTRLSIL.

The genes are TRBV30 and TRBJ1-5; D ambiguous. The V gene's germline CDR1 is GTSNPN and CDR2 SVGIG (reference sequence). V was trimmed by 3 bases and J by 7 bases, leaving 13 bases between them. CDR3 length: 13 amino acids. Here the CDR3 DNA reads TGTGCCTGGAGCAACACCTTTCGGCAGCCCCAGCATTTT. It translates to CAWSNTFRQPQHF.

This clone was detected only once. V and J are TRBV6-1 and TRBJ2-5, with D maybe TRBD2 (5 bases). Trimming removed 7 bases from V and 4 bases from J, with 13 bases in between. The CDR3 length is 13 residues. The germline CDR1 and CDR2 sequences are MNHNS and SASEGT. This CDR3 reads CASKVAGGETQYF. In nucleotides, the CDR3 is TGTGCCAGCAAGGTGGCGGGTGGAGAGACCCAGTACTTC.

This chain links TRBV16 with TRBJ1-1; D is perhaps TRBD1 (5 bases). Germline values: CDR1 KGHSY, CDR2 FQNENV. V was shortened by 1 base and J by 5 bases, with 11 bases between the two germline ends. This CDR3 spans 14 amino acids. CDR3 sequence: CASSQFGHRTEAFF. Written as DNA, the CDR3 is TGTGCCAGCAGCCAATTCGGACACCGTACTGAAGCTTTCTTT.

The CDR3 bases are TGTGCCTGGAGGCCCGCAGGAGGGAACACCATATATTTT. Translating gives CAWRPAGGNTIYF. The rearrangement uses TRBV30 and TRBJ1-3; D unclear. The V end was cut by 3 bases, the J end by 7 bases, with 13 bases between. CDR3 length equals 13 residues. From germline, CDR1 is GTSNPN and CDR2 SVGIG (reference sequence).

The chain links TRBV15 to TRBJ1-2, with D possibly TRBD1 on 6 matching bases. There are 15 residues in the CDR3. The germline CDR1 and CDR2 sequences are LNHNV and YYDKDF (reference sequence). Trimming shortened V by 0 bases and J by 7 bases, and 15 bases separated the two germline ends. The CDR3 sequence: CATSRDIAGEGGYTF. In nucleotides, the CDR3 is TGTGCCACCAGCAGAGATATCGCAGGGGAGGGTGGCTACACCTTC.

The chain is built from TRBV9 and TRBJ1-1, with 10 bases matching TRBD1. J gave up 5 bases and V 4 bases, and 11 bases lay outside the gene matches. Looked up from germline, CDR1 is SGDLS and CDR2 is YYNGEE. The CDR3 is 16 amino acids. The DNA for the CDR3 is TGTGCCAGCAGCCGGGGACAGGGGAGGGTTGGTACTGAAGCTTTCTTT. It translates to CASSRGQGRVGTEAFF.

The chain joins TRBV6-1 to TRBJ2-5, with 9 bases aligning to TRBD2. Trimming took 6 bases from V and 7 from J; bases not matched to a gene: 9. This CDR3 spans 14 amino acids. Germline CDR1 is MNHNS and CDR2 is SASEGT. CDR3 residues: CASRGGGARGTQYF. The CDR3 coding sequence is TGTGCCAGCAGAGGCGGGGGGGCTAGGGGGACCCAGTACTTC.

The V gene is TRBV11-3, the J gene TRBJ2-1; TRBD2 aligns across 13 bases. Looked up from germline, CDR1 is SGHNT and CDR2 is YENEEA. J was trimmed by 8 bases and V by 5 bases; bases with no gene match: 9. There are 16 residues in the CDR3. The CDR3 region has the DNA TGTGCCAGCAGCCCACCCGGGACTAGCGGGGTAGATGAGCAGTTCTTC. It is translated as CASSPPGTSGVDEQFF.

This clone is a singleton in its sample. For the CDR3, the DNA is TGTGCCAGCAGCAGGGAGGGACGGTCTAACTATGGCTACACCTTC. Translation: CASSREGRSNYGYTF. The chain couples TRBV9 to TRBJ1-2, with D maybe TRBD1 (5 bases). Germline CDR1 SGDLS, CDR2 YYNGEE. CDR3 length: 15 residues. The V and J ends lost 4 bases and 0 bases respectively, with 13 bases between them.

The genes are TRBV9 and TRBJ2-3, with 7 nucleotides matching TRBD2. V was pared by 0 bases and J by 0 bases, with 1 base of the junction left unmatched. Germline V gene data show CDR1 as SGDLS and CDR2 as YYNGEE. This CDR3 comprises 15 residues. CDR3 sequence reads: CASSVGEGSTDTQYF. In DNA form, the CDR3 reads TGTGCCAGCAGCGTAGGGGAGGGGAGCACAGATACGCAGTATTTT.

This rearrangement joins TRBV14 to TRBJ2-4; 11 nucleotides line up with TRBD1. The CDR3 extends over 17 amino acids. J was trimmed by 6 bases and V by 4 bases; bases with no gene match: 11. The V gene's germline CDR1 is SGHDN and CDR2 FVKESK. As DNA, the CDR3 is TGTGCCAGCAGCCCTAACCCCGGGACAGGGGGAGCAAACATTCAGTACTTC. Translating gives CASSPNPGTGGANIQYF.

The chain has TRBV2 and TRBJ2-3, with TRBD2 matching 13 bases. From germline, CDR1 is SNHLY and CDR2 FYNNEI. The CDR3 is made up of 15 amino acids. V was clipped by 6 bases and J by 2 bases; unmatched bases: 2. The CDR3 loop is CASRGTSGATDTQYF. In DNA, the CDR3 is TGTGCCAGCAGGGGGACTAGCGGGGCCACAGATACGCAGTATTTT.

This clone was seen a few times. In DNA form, the CDR3 reads TGTGCCAGCAGGAGGACAGAGTACGAGCAGTACTTC. Translation: CASRRTEYEQYF. The J gene is TRBJ2-7, the V gene TRBV6-1; possibly TRBD1 for D (6 bases). This CDR3 is 12 amino acids long. CDR1 and CDR2 from the germline V gene are MNHNS and SASEGT. V was pared by 6 bases and J by 4 bases, with 10 bases between.

The chain couples TRBV6-1 to TRBJ1-2; maybe TRBD1 (6 bases). This CDR3 comprises 13 residues. Germline V CDR1 and CDR2: MNHNS, SASEGT. V gave up 7 bases and J gave up 2 bases, with 11 bases separating them. CDR3 residues: CASTRTVNYGYTF. CDR3 coding DNA: TGTGCCAGCACCCGGACAGTCAACTATGGCTACACCTTC.

The rearrangement joins TRBV19 to TRBJ1-2; 8 positions match TRBD1. The germline V gene has CDR1 LNHDA and CDR2 SQIVND (reference sequence). This CDR3 region has 13 residues. The ends lost 5 bases at V and 8 bases at J; junction bases unmatched: 7. Here the CDR3 reads CASSFRSGGGYTF. In nucleotides, the CDR3 is TGTGCCAGTAGTTTTCGTTCAGGGGGCGGCTACACCTTC.

The rearrangement uses TRBV18 and TRBJ2-3; no clear D gene. The CDR3 runs to 15 residues. Trimming shortened V by 1 base and J by 0 bases, and 8 bases separated the two germline ends. Germline-derived CDR1 and CDR2 are KGHSH and LQKENI. The CDR3 loop is CASSPLFSSTDTQYF. In DNA form, the CDR3 reads TGTGCCAGCTCACCACTATTCTCTAGCACAGATACGCAGTATTTT.

The chain links TRBV5-5 to TRBJ2-7; 7 bases agree with TRBD1. The length of the CDR3 is 15 residues. The V and J ends lost 5 bases and 1 base, in that order; junction bases with no gene match: 9. The germline CDR1 and CDR2 sequences are SGHKS and YYEKEE (reference sequence). This CDR3 is CASSSTGTDSYEQYF. CDR3 DNA sequence: TGTGCCAGCAGTAGTACCGGGACAGATTCCTACGAGCAGTACTTC.

This clone was observed a single time. The chain employs TRBV5-8 and TRBJ2-3, with 8 bases lining up with TRBD2. This CDR3 contains 14 residues. V was clipped by 4 bases and J by 3 bases; unmatched bases: 4. Germline loops: CDR1 SGHTS, CDR2 YDEGEE. CDR3 DNA: TGTGCCAGCAGCCGGGGGGGCGGTACAGATACGCAGTATTTT. Translating it yields CASSRGGGTDTQYF.

The rearrangement uses TRBV4-1 and TRBJ1-4; D call uncertain. The CDR3 has 13 amino acids. Trimming stripped 8 bases from V and 3 bases from J, with 10 bases between. In germline, CDR1 is MGHRA, CDR2 YSYEKL. CDR3 nucleotide sequence: TGCGCCAGCGGCTGGGGAGCTAATGAAAAACTGTTTTTT. Translated, it gives CASGWGANEKLFF.

CDR3 sequence reads: CASSVAYRDTEAFF. CDR3 DNA sequence: TGTGCCAGCAGCGTAGCTTATAGGGATACTGAAGCTTTCTTT. This chain connects TRBV9 to TRBJ1-1; D remains ambiguous. Trimming cost V 0 bases and J 5 bases, with 11 bases left between them. Germline V lookup: CDR1 SGDLS, CDR2 YYNGEE. CDR3 length: 14 residues.

This chain joins TRBV4-2 and TRBJ1-2; D is unresolved. CDR1 is LGHNA and CDR2 is YNFKEQ in the germline V gene. V dropped 1 base and J dropped 1 base, with 4 bases sitting between them. This CDR3 is 13 amino acids long. The CDR3 DNA sequence: TGTGCCAGCAGCCAAGGAGTTAACTATGGCTACACCTTC. Its translation: CASSQGVNYGYTF.

The V gene is TRBV6-1, the J gene TRBJ2-5; 8 bases fit TRBD1. The J call could be wrong; TRBJ2-7 is a better fit for the DNA end. The length of the CDR3 is 15 residues. Germline CDR1 is MNHNS and CDR2 is SASEGT. The CDR3, as DNA: TGTGCCAGCAGTGAATCCGGACAGGGCTCCTACGAGCAGTACTTC. It codes for CASSESGQGSYEQYF.

The chain couples TRBV25-1 to TRBJ1-2; TRBD1 matches 11 bases. Germline V gene lookup returns CDR1 MGHDK and CDR2 SYGVNS. This CDR3 spans 15 amino acids. V lost 4 bases to trimming and J lost 7 bases; unmatched junction nucleotides: 8. CDR3 amino acids: CASSVRTGGASGYTF. In DNA, the CDR3 is TGTGCCAGCAGTGTAAGGACAGGGGGCGCATCTGGCTACACCTTC.

The V and J genes are TRBV10-1 and TRBJ2-7, with a weak D call TRBD1 (5 bases). The CDR3 extends over 12 amino acids. CDR1 is WNHNN and CDR2 is SYGVQD in the germline V gene (reference sequence). V lost 6 bases to trimming and J lost 3 bases, with 9 bases between them. CDR3: CASSQDSYEQYF. The CDR3 DNA follows: TGCGCCAGCAGCCAAGACAGCTACGAGCAGTACTTC.

This clone was observed a single time. V usage is TRBV27 and J usage is TRBJ1-6, with D possibly TRBD1 on 5 matching bases. Germline assignment: CDR1 MNHEY and CDR2 SMNVEV (reference sequence). V dropped 2 bases and J dropped 2 bases, with 7 bases sitting between them. CDR3 length: 15 amino acids. This chain's CDR3 is CASSLRDPYNSPLHF. DNA of the CDR3: TGTGCCAGCAGTTTAAGGGACCCCTATAATTCACCCCTCCACTTT.

This rearrangement joins TRBV11-3 to TRBJ1-2; 7 bases match TRBD1. Trimming took 6 bases from V and 0 from J; bases not matched to a gene: 7. Germline CDR1 reads SGHNT; CDR2 reads YENEEA. CDR3 length equals 15 residues. CDR3: CASSPGTAPNYGYTF. The CDR3 DNA reads TGTGCCAGCAGTCCCGGGACAGCACCTAACTATGGCTACACCTTC.

This clone turned up a few times. The chain combines TRBV5-1 with TRBJ1-6, with TRBD1 matching 9 bases. Germline CDR1 is SGHRS and CDR2 is YFSETQ. The CDR3 contains 15 residues. Germline trimming cut 3 bases from V and 8 bases from J; bases unmatched to any gene: 6. CDR3 amino acids: CASSSGQGKHSPLHF. In nucleotides, the CDR3 is TGCGCCAGCAGCTCTGGACAGGGGAAACATTCACCCCTCCACTTT.